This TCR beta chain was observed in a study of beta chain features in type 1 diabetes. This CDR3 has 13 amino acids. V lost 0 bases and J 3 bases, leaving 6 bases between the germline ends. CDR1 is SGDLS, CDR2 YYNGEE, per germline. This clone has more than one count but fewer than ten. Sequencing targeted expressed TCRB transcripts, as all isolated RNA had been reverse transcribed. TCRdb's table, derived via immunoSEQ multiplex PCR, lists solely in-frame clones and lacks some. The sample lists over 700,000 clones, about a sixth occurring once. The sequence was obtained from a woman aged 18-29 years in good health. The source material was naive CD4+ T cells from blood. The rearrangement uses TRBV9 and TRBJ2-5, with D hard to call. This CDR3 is CASSVGSKETQYF. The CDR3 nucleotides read TGTGCCAGCAGCGTAGGTTCCAAAGAGACCCAGTACTTC.